Here is one TCR beta chain with its context. These data come from a study of blood T cell repertoires in COVID-19. Looking at the study overall: Acute and convalescent COVID-19 samples came from the United States, Italy and Spain. Sample material is recorded as cDNA or gDNA derived from T cells, B-cell-depleted T cells, or PBMCs.

V was pared by 3 bases and J by 3 bases, with 12 bases between. Germline V gene data show CDR1 as SGHRS and CDR2 as YFSETQ. This CDR3 is 14 amino acids long. As originally analysed: Amplifying reference gene primers gave estimates of nucleated cell counts. TCRdb's table, derived via immunoSEQ multiplex PCR, lists solely in-frame clones and lacks some. From that table come the V and J calls and clone size; the DNA was used to work out D and trimming. The data contain fewer than 250,000 clones, approximately 91% of them seen just once; the ten biggest clones take up over 0.8%. While infection was still active, Seattle patients were enrolled and then followed longitudinally.

Sequencing was performed on peripheral blood. The chain employs TRBV5-1 and TRBJ1-1; D ambiguous. The clonotype originates from a man aged 25 to 45 with COVID-19, enrolled during active disease. Here the CDR3 reads CASSSFTSDTEAFF. The CDR3 nucleotides read TGCGCCAGCAGCTCCTTTACTTCCGACACTGAAGCTTTCTTT.